What follows is one T cell receptor (beta chain) and its context. Since a much larger clone is just one base distant, this may be a read error. Preparation of the bulk TCR libraries relied on previously described methods and listed TCR primers. TCRdb re-analysed the PCR reads in MiXCR, keeping a single row per CDR3 protein. The repertoire has 250,000 to 400,000 distinct CDR3 sequences, 20% to 25% of them found once; the top ten carry about 0.81%. From germline, CDR1 is MGHRA and CDR2 YSYEKL. This CDR3 contains 15 residues. The record originates from a study of molecular identifiers for immune sequencing clone quantification. On the study more broadly: In replicates, RNA from around 20,000 or 100,000 naive CD8 cells was divided five ways and four parts were sequenced.

This chain uses TRBV4-1 with TRBJ2-2; D remains unclear. The sequence was obtained from a human donor in good health. Some libraries in this study had Jurkat cell RNA spiked in. The specimen was naive CD8+ T cells from blood, with Jurkat cell RNA spiked in. Specified subset: FACS-sorted CD8+CD4-CCR7+CD45RA+ naive T cells. CDR3 sequence reads: CASNQDSSAYRELFF. The DNA for the CDR3 is TGCGCCAGCAACCAAGATTCCTCGGCCTACCGGGAGCTGTTTTTT.